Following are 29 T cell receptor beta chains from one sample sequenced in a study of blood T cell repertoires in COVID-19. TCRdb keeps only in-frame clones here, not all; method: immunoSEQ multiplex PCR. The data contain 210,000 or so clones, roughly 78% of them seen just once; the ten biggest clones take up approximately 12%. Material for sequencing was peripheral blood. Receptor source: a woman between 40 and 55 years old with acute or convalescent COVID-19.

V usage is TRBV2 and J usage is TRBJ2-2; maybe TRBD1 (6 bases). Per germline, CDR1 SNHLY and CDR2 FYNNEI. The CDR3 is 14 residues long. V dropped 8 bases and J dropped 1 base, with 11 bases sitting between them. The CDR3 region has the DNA TGTGCCAGCGGGGCGGACAGGAACACCGGGGAGCTGTTTTTT. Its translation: CASGADRNTGELFF.

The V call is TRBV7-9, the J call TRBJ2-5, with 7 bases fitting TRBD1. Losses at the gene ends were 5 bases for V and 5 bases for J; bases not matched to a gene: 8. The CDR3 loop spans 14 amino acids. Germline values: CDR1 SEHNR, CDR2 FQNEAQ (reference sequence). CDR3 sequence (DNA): TGTGCCAGCAGCCCGAGAGGGGGCAAGGAGACCCAGTACTTC. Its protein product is CASSPRGGKETQYF.

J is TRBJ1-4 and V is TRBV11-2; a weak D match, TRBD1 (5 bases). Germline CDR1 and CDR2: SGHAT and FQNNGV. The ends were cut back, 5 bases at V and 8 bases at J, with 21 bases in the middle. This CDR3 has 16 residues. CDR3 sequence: CASSARQSPIGEKLFF. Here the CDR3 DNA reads TGTGCCAGCAGCGCTAGACAGAGCCCGATCGGGGAAAAACTGTTTTTT.

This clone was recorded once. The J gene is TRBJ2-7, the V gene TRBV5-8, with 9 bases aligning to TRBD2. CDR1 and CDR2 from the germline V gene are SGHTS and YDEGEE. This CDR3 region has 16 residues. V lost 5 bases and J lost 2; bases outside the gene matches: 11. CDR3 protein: CASRGAGGVRTYEQYF. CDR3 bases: TGTGCCAGCAGGGGAGCGGGGGGCGTTAGAACCTACGAGCAGTACTTC. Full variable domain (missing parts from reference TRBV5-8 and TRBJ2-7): EAGVTQSPTHLIKTRGQQATLRCSPISGHTSVYWYQQALGLGLQFLLWYDEGEERNRGNFPPRFSGRQFPNYSSELNVNALELEDSALYLCASRGAGGVRTYEQYFGPGTRLTVT.

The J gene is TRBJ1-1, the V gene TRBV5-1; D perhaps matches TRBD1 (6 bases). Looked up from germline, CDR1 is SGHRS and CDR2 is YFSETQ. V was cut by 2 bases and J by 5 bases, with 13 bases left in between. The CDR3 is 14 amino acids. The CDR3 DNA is TGCGCCAGCAGCTTAGGGGGTACGTTGACTGAAGCTTTCTTT. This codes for CASSLGGTLTEAFF.

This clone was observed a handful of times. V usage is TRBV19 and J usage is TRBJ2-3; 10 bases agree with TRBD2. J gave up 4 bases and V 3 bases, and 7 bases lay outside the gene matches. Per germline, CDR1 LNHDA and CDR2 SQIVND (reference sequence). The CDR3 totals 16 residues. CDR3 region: CASSIPGLAASDTQYF. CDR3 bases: TGTGCCAGTAGTATTCCCGGACTAGCGGCCTCAGATACGCAGTATTTT. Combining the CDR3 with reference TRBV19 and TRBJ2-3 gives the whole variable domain DGGITQSPKYLFRKEGQNVTLSCEQNLNHDAMYWYRQDPGQGLRLIYYSQIVNDFQKGDIAEGYSVSREKKESFPLTVTSAQKNPTAFYLCASSIPGLAASDTQYFGPGTRLTVL.

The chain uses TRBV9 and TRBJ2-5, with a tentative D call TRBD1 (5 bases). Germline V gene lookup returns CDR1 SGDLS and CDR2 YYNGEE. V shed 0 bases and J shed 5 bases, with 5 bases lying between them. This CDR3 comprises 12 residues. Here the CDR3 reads CASSVGQETQYF. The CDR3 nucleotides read TGTGCCAGCAGCGTAGGACAGGAGACCCAGTACTTC. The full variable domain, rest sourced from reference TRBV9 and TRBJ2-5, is DSGVTQTPKHLITATGQRVTLRCSPRSGDLSVYWYQQSLDQGLQFLIQYYNGEERAKGNILERFSAQQFPDLHSELNLSSLELGDSALYFCASSVGQETQYFGPGTRLLVL.

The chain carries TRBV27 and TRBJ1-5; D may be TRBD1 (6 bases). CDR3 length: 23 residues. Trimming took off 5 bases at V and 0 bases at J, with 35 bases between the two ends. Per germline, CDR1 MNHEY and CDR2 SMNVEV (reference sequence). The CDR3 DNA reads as TGTGCCAGCAGTCCCAAGGGGTGGGGGGGGGCCCTTCCGCCGATTCATAGCAATCAGCCCCAGCATTTT. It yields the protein CASSPKGWGGALPPIHSNQPQHF.

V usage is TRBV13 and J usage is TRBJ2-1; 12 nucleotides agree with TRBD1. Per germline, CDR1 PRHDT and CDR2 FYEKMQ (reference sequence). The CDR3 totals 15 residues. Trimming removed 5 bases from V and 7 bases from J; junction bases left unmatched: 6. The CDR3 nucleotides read TGTGCCAGCAGCCAGGGACAGGGGGCGGCAAATGAGCAGTTCTTC. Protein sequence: CASSQGQGAANEQFF.

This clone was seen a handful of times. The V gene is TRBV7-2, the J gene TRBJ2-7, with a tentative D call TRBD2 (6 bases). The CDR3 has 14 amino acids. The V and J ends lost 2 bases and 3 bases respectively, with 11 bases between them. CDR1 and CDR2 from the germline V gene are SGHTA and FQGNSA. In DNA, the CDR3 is TGTGCCAGCAGCTTATGGAGGGCCGGCTACGAGCAGTACTTC. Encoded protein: CASSLWRAGYEQYF.

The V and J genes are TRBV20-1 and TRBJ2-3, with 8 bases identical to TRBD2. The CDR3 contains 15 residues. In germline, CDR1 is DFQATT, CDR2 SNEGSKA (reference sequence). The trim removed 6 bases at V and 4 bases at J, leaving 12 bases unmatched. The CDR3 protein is CSASVSGSEADTQYF. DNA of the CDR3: TGCAGTGCCAGTGTCAGCGGGAGTGAGGCAGATACGCAGTATTTT.

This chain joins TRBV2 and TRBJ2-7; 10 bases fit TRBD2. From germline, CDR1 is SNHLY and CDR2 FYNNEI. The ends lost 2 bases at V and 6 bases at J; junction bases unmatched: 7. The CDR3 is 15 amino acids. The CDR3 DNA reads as TGTGCCAGCAGTGAACGGAGCCTAGCGGGGGCCGAGCAGTACTTC. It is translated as CASSERSLAGAEQYF.

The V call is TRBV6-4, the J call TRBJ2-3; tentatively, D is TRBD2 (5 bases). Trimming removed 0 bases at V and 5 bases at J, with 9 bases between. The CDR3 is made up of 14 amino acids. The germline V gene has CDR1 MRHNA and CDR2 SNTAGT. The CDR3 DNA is TGTGCCAGCAGTGACTCCGACGGAGGAGATACGCAGTATTTT. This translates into CASSDSDGGDTQYF.

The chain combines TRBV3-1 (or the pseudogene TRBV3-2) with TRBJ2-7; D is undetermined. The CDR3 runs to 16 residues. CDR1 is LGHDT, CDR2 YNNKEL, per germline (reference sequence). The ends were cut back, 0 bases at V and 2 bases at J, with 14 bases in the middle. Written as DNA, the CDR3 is TGTGCCAGCAGCCAAGATCGAAGTAGAGCCACCTACGAGCAGTACTTC. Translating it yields CASSQDRSRATYEQYF.

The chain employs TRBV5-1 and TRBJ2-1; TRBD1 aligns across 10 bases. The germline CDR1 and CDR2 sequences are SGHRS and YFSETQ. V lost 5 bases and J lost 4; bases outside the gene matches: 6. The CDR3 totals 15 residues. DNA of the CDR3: TGCGCCAGCAGGCCGGGACAGGGGACTTACAATGAGCAGTTCTTC. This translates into CASRPGQGTYNEQFF. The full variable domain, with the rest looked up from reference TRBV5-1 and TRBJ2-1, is KAGVTQTPRYLIKTRGQQVTLSCSPISGHRSVSWYQQTPGQGLQFLFEYFSETQRNKGNFPGRFSGRQFSNSRSEMNVSTLELGDSALYLCASRPGQGTYNEQFFGPGTRLTVL.

The CDR3 sequence is CASSTKFQEKLFF. As DNA, the CDR3 is TGTGCCAGTAGTACCAAATTCCAAGAAAAACTGTTTTTT. The chain employs TRBV19 and TRBJ1-4; D gene unclear. This CDR3 has 13 amino acids. The ends were cut back, 4 bases at V and 8 bases at J, with 11 bases in the middle. Per the germline V gene, CDR1 is LNHDA and CDR2 is SQIVND (reference sequence). The whole variable domain, remainder taken from reference TRBV19 and TRBJ1-4, is DGGITQSPKYLFRKEGQNVTLSCEQNLNHDAMYWYRQDPGQGLRLIYYSQIVNDFQKGDIAEGYSVSREKKESFPLTVTSAQKNPTAFYLCASSTKFQEKLFFGSGTQLSVL.

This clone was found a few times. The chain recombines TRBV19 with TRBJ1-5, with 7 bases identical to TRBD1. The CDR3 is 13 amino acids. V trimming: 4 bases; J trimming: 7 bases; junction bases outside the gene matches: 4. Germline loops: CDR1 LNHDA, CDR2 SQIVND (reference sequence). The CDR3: CASSSTGEQPQHF. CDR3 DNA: TGTGCCAGTAGTAGTACAGGGGAACAGCCCCAGCATTTT.

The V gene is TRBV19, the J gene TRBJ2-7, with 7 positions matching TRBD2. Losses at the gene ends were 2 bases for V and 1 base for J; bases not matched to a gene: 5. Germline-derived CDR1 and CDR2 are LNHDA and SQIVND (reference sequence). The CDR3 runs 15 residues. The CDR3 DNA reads TGTGCCAGTAGTATAAAGCGGGGAGGGTCCTACGAGCAGTACTTC. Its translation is CASSIKRGGSYEQYF.

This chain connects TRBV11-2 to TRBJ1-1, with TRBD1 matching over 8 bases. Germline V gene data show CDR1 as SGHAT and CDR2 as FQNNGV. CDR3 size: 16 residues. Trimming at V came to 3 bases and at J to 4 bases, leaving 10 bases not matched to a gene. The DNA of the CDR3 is TGTGCCAGCAGCTTGACGTCCGGGACAGGAGGCACTGAAGCTTTCTTT. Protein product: CASSLTSGTGGTEAFF.

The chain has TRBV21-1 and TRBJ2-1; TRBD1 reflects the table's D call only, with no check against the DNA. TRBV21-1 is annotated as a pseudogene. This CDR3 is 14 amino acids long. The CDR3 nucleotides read TGTGCCAGCAGCAAAGCGGGCCGGTTCAATGAGCAGTTCTTC. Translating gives CASSKAGRFNEQFF.

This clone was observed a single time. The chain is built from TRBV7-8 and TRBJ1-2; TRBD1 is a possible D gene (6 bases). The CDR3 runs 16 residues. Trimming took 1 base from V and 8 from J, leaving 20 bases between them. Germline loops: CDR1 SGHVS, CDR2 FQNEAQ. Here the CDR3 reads CASSLVAGDSSWGYTF. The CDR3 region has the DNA TGTGCCAGCAGCTTAGTCGCAGGGGATTCCTCTTGGGGCTACACCTTC.

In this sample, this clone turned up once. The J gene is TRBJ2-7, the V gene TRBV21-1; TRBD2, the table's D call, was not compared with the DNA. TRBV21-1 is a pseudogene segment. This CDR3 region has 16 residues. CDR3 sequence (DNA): TGTGCCAGCACCCCCACGGGAGGGAATCCCTACTACGAGCAGTACTTC. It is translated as CASTPTGGNPYYEQYF.

In DNA, the CDR3 is TGTGCCAGCGATAACAGGGGGCTCGGCGAGCAGTACTTC. Its protein is CASDNRGLGEQYF. The J gene is TRBJ2-7, the V gene TRBV6-5, with 9 bases lining up with TRBD1. CDR3 length equals 13 residues. From germline, CDR1 is MNHEY and CDR2 SVGAGI. V was clipped by 8 bases and J by 6 bases; unmatched bases: 8.

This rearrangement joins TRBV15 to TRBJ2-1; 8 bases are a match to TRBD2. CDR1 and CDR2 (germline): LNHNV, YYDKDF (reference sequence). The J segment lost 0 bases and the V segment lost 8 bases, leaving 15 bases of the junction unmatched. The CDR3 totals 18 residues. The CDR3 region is CATQGRLESGSSYNEQFF. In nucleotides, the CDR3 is TGTGCCACCCAGGGACGGTTGGAAAGCGGGAGCTCCTACAATGAGCAGTTCTTC.

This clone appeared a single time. CDR3 sequence reads: CASSKLPRGGAGNEQFF. Here the CDR3 DNA reads TGCGCCAGCAGCAAGCTGCCCCGCGGGGGGGCTGGGAATGAGCAGTTCTTC. This chain uses TRBV5-1 with TRBJ2-1, with 9 bases aligning to TRBD2. In germline, CDR1 is SGHRS, CDR2 YFSETQ. The CDR3 sequence is 17 residues long. J lost 7 bases, V lost 4 bases, and 15 bases had no gene match.

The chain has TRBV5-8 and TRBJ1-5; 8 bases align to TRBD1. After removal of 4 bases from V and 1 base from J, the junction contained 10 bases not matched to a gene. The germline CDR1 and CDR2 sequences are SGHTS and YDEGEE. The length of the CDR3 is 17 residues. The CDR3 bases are TGTGCCAGCAGCAGTCAGGGGGCTAGTTTGAGCAATCAGCCCCAGCATTTT. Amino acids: CASSSQGASLSNQPQHF.

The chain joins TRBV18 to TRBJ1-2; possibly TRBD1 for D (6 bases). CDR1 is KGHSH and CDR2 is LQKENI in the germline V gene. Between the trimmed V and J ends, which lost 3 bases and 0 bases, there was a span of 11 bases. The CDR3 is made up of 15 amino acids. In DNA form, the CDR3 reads TGTGCCAGCTCACCCGGACAGAGTTCTAACTATGGCTACACCTTC. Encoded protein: CASSPGQSSNYGYTF.

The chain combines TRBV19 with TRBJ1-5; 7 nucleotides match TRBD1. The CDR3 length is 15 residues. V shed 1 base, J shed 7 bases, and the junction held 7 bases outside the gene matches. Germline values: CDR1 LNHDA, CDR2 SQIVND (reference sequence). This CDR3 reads CASSIARGFAQPQHF. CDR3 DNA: TGTGCCAGTAGTATAGCCAGGGGGTTCGCCCAGCCCCAGCATTTT.

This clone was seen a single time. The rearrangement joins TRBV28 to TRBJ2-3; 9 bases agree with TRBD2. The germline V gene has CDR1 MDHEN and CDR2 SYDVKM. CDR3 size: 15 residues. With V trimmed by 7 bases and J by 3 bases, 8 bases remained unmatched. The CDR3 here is CASMASGVGTDTQYF. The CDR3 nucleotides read TGTGCCAGCATGGCTAGCGGGGTGGGTACAGATACGCAGTATTTT.